The source of this T cell receptor (beta chain) is a study of blood T cell repertoires in COVID-19. Study-wide background: There were acute and convalescent COVID-19 samples, and they came from the United States, Italy and Spain. From T cells, B-cell-depleted T cells, or PBMCs came the material, which was cDNA or gDNA.

Under the authors' procedure: Amplification of reference gene primers provided the estimated nucleated cell counts. Generated by immunoSEQ multiplex PCR, the TCRdb table keeps only in-frame clones and is missing some. V and J calls and clone size are given by that table; D and trimming were obtained from the DNA. Among roughly 200,000 clones listed, more than 65% were seen once. V was pared by 3 bases and J by 4 bases, with 6 bases of the junction left unmatched. The CDR3 consists of 15 residues. CDR1 and CDR2 (germline): SGHNT, YYREEE (reference sequence). The V gene is TRBV5-4, the J gene TRBJ2-5, with 10 positions matching TRBD1. The source material was peripheral blood. The origin of this receptor is a man in his forties or fifties with active or convalescent COVID-19. The DNA for the CDR3 is TGTGCCAGCAGCTACGGACAGGGGGGACGAGAGACCCAGTACTTC. Encoded protein: CASSYGQGGRETQYF.